This T cell receptor beta chain appears in the sequencing data of a study of STAT5B mutations in CD4+ large granular lymphocyte leukemia. V gave up 2 bases and J gave up 4 bases, with 11 bases separating them. The V gene's germline CDR1 is SGHAT and CDR2 FQNNGV. This CDR3 has 14 amino acids. Here immunoSEQ multiplex PCR was the method, and the copy in TCRdb shows in-frame clones only, minus some. The data contain 25,000 to 35,000 clones, roughly 89% of them singletons. The sequencing input was CD4+ T cells from blood buffy coats. V usage is TRBV11-2 and J usage is TRBJ1-2; D ambiguous. The sequence derives from a human donor in good health. DNA of the CDR3: TGTGCCAGCAGCTTACTGGCAGCAGGCTATGGCTACACCTTC. Protein: CASSLLAAGYGYTF.